This T cell receptor beta chain was retrieved from a study of PD-1 blockade in classical Hodgkin lymphoma. For the study at large: Patients had nivolumab dosed at 3 mg/kg, delivered intravenously every 2 weeks. Study outcomes and limitations: Sources of repertoire differences remain undefined, possibly disease activity or prior therapy. Complete responders had baseline diversity similar to newly diagnosed patients. Exclusion removed patients who began nivolumab under 1 year after ASCT.

Method: immunoSEQ multiplex PCR; TCRdb's copy keeps in-frame clones and lacks some. Counted here are roughly 50,000 clones, 80% occurring once; the ten biggest clones make up over 20%. Details on this clone: No antigen is known for it.

With no exception, relapse followed autologous stem cell transplantation in all patients, and brentuximab vedotin exposure varied. The TCR was taken from a human donor with classical Hodgkin lymphoma. Sequencing was performed on peripheral blood mononuclear cells (PBMCs), taken before the second cycle of nivolumab.

The CDR3, as DNA: TGTGCCAGCTCCCTCGACAGGGTTGGAAACACCATATATTTT. It specifies CASSLDRVGNTIYF. The chain carries TRBV6-1 and TRBJ1-3; 7 positions match TRBD1. Germline-derived CDR1 and CDR2 are MNHNS and SASEGT. This CDR3 contains 14 residues. V trimming: 8 bases; J trimming: 3 bases; junction bases outside the gene matches: 7.